This TCR beta chain was sequenced during a study of blood T cell repertoires in COVID-19. Across the study: COVID-19 samples collected from the United States, Italy and Spain covered acute and convalescent phases. Sources were T cells, B-cell-depleted T cells, or PBMCs; the material itself was cDNA or gDNA.

In the original processing: Nucleated cell number was recorded as an estimate derived from reference gene primer amplification. The assay was immunoSEQ multiplex PCR, and TCRdb's table has in-frame clones only and misses some. D and trimming were read from the DNA, whereas the V and J calls and clone size are those reported in that table. The sample contains about 84,000 clones, around three quarters of which appear only once. The CDR3 loop spans 16 amino acids. Germline V gene lookup returns CDR1 SEHNR and CDR2 FQNEAQ (reference sequence). V was pared by 6 bases and J by 0 bases, with 14 bases between.

Sequenced: peripheral blood. The chain links TRBV7-9 to TRBJ2-2; the D gene is possibly TRBD2 (5 bases). The TCR originated in a man aged 65 to 79 with acute or convalescent COVID-19. This CDR3 reads CASSILLGSNTGELFF. Here the CDR3 DNA reads TGTGCCAGCAGTATTTTACTAGGGTCGAACACCGGGGAGCTGTTTTTT.